The clone carrying this TCR beta chain was seen a handful of times. Its antigen is not identified. The entry originates in a study of T cell repertoires in cytomegalovirus infection. For the study at large: Recently identified HLA-C-restricted CMV epitopes were among the peptides used. A matching HLA type, together with CMV infection, was signaled by public TCR beta signatures.

Each CDR3 protein gets one entry after TCRdb re-called the reads with MiXCR. The data contain about 900,000 distinct CDR3 sequences, 30% to 40% of them singletons. Overall study results and limits: Cumulative public TCR beta family frequency identified carriers of CMV plus the relevant HLA. There were HLA-C-restricted CMV-specific TCR beta clonotypes dominating the ex vivo response.

The sequence derives from a human donor in good health (CMV status not recorded). Some clones in this sample may be carry-over from other donors' samples. The sequenced sample was cultured CD8+ T cells from PBMCs, obtained from culture after CMV antigen stimulation.

Here the CDR3 reads CASSLEAIPRGTEAFF. The CDR3 DNA reads TGTGCCAGCAGTTTAGAAGCGATCCCGAGAGGAACTGAAGCTTTCTTT. This chain joins TRBV12-3 or TRBV12-4 and TRBJ1-1; D call uncertain. This CDR3 spans 16 amino acids. Trimming cost V 1 base and J 5 bases, with 17 bases left between them.